The 4 T cell receptor beta chains below all came from one sample that was sequenced in a study of early T cells in non-severe SARS-CoV-2 infection. TCRdb ran MiXCR on the 5' RACE reads and lists one entry per CDR3 protein. The sample shows roughly 28,000 distinct CDR3 sequences, about 5% of them seen only once. The sequenced material came from whole blood. The receptors here all came from an adult who was a healthcare worker with PCR-confirmed SARS-CoV-2 infection or an uninfected control (not recorded which).

This clonotype has ten or more counts. This chain connects TRBV6-5 to TRBJ2-2; D possibly corresponds to TRBD2 (6 bases). The germline V gene has CDR1 MNHEY and CDR2 SVGAGI. CDR3 length: 18 amino acids. V dropped 0 bases and J dropped 4 bases, with 18 bases sitting between them. CDR3 amino acids: CASSYSSVGAAGTGELFF. The CDR3 DNA follows: TGTGCCAGCAGTTACTCGTCGGTAGGAGCAGCGGGCACCGGGGAGCTGTTTTTT.

V and J are TRBV7-8 and TRBJ2-4; D gene unclear. CDR3 length: 15 residues. The V gene's germline CDR1 is SGHVS and CDR2 FQNEAQ. V was cut by 2 bases and J by 1 base, with 9 bases left in between. The CDR3 loop is CASSLRGYAKNIQYF. In nucleotides, the CDR3 is TGTGCCAGCAGCTTACGAGGATATGCCAAAAACATTCAGTACTTC.

In its sample, this clonotype was seen many times. This chain connects TRBV28 to TRBJ2-7; unclear D gene. V gave up 5 bases and J gave up 7 bases, with 9 bases separating them. The CDR3 spans 11 residues. CDR1 is MDHEN, CDR2 SYDVKM, per germline. DNA for the CDR3: TGTGCCAGCAGTCTCACTCGGGAGCAGTACTTC. It yields the protein CASSLTREQYF.

This clonotype was counted ten times or more. The rearrangement joins TRBV6-4 to TRBJ1-1, with TRBD1 matching over 8 bases. The V gene's germline CDR1 is MRHNA and CDR2 SNTAGT. V trimming: 6 bases; J trimming: 3 bases; junction bases outside the gene matches: 3. The CDR3 is 13 residues long. The CDR3 coding sequence is TGTGCCAGCAGGGAGGACAGGGACACTGAAGCTTTCTTT. It encodes CASREDRDTEAFF.